Listed here are 31 T cell receptor beta chains from one sample, sequenced in a study of OX40 agonist ivuxolimab in advanced cancers. Method: immunoSEQ multiplex PCR; TCRdb's copy keeps in-frame clones and lacks some. The sample has some 64,000 clones, 70% to 90% seen once. The specimen comprised CD4+ or CD8+ T cells sorted from blood, sampled in a trial of the OX40 agonist ivuxolimab. The source of these receptors is an adult with an advanced solid tumor such as melanoma, head and neck, liver or kidney cancer.

The rearrangement uses TRBV18 and TRBJ1-1; 8 bases agree with TRBD1. CDR1 KGHSH and CDR2 LQKENI come from the germline V gene. The CDR3 has 14 residues. V was pared by 6 bases and J by 3 bases, with 6 bases of the junction left unmatched. CDR3 loop: CASSTGGADTEAFF. The CDR3 DNA follows: TGTGCCAGCTCCACAGGGGGAGCAGACACTGAAGCTTTCTTT.

Only a few counts were recorded for this clone. The chain carries TRBV29-1 and TRBJ1-1; maybe TRBD1 (6 bases). CDR3 length equals 11 residues. Germline loops: CDR1 SQVTM, CDR2 ANQGSEA. Trimming shortened V by 7 bases and J by 4 bases, and 10 bases separated the two germline ends. The CDR3 protein is CSATGPTEAFF. CDR3 DNA: TGCAGCGCTACAGGGCCCACTGAAGCTTTCTTT.

The chain has TRBV6-6 and TRBJ2-5; D is ambiguous. Trimming pared 7 bases from V and 2 bases from J, leaving 14 bases between. CDR1 MNHNY and CDR2 SVGAGI come from the germline V gene (reference sequence). The CDR3 contains 14 residues. The CDR3 DNA reads as TGTGCCAGCAACTCGGAAATCAGGCAAGAGACCCAGTACTTC. Its protein is CASNSEIRQETQYF.

This chain links TRBV7-8 with TRBJ2-7; no clear D. Per germline, CDR1 SGHVS and CDR2 FQNEAQ. CDR3 size: 14 residues. The germline V and J ends were trimmed by 3 bases and 0 bases, with 9 bases remaining between them. The CDR3 bases are TGTGCCAGCAGCTTCGGCGGTAGCTCCTACGAGCAGTACTTC. Amino acid sequence: CASSFGGSSYEQYF.

The genes are TRBV4-3 and TRBJ1-2, with D possibly TRBD1 on 6 matching bases. V gave up 1 base and J gave up 2 bases, with 17 bases separating them. The CDR3 sequence is 17 residues long. CDR1 is LGHNA and CDR2 is YSLEER in the germline V gene. CDR3 loop: CASSQAPQGQMNYGYTF. DNA of the CDR3: TGCGCCAGCAGCCAAGCCCCACAGGGTCAGATGAACTATGGCTACACCTTC.

The J gene is TRBJ2-2, the V gene TRBV28; no clear D. Between the trimmed V and J ends, which lost 5 bases and 0 bases, there was a span of 4 bases. The CDR3 is 13 amino acids. The germline gives CDR1 MDHEN, CDR2 SYDVKM. CDR3 protein: CASSPPNTGELFF. CDR3 nucleotides: TGTGCCAGCAGTCCACCGAACACCGGGGAGCTGTTTTTT.

The V call is TRBV5-1, the J call TRBJ2-1; TRBD1 matches at 9 bases. V was pared by 4 bases and J by 7 bases, with 12 bases of the junction left unmatched. CDR1 is SGHRS and CDR2 is YFSETQ in the germline V gene. CDR3 size: 16 residues. CDR3 coding DNA: TGCGCCAGCAGCAGGACCGGGACAGGGAATAGTAATGAGCAGTTCTTC. It yields the protein CASSRTGTGNSNEQFF. Full variable domain (missing parts from reference TRBV5-1 and TRBJ2-1): KAGVTQTPRYLIKTRGQQVTLSCSPISGHRSVSWYQQTPGQGLQFLFEYFSETQRNKGNFPGRFSGRQFSNSRSEMNVSTLELGDSALYLCASSRTGTGNSNEQFFGPGTRLTVL.

The chain employs TRBV29-1 and TRBJ1-3, with a possible D match to TRBD1 (6 bases). Germline lookup yields CDR1 SQVTM and CDR2 ANQGSEA. This CDR3 contains 13 residues. V shed 6 bases and J shed 7 bases, with 16 bases lying between them. The CDR3 here is CSVDSVSRNTIYF. CDR3 bases: TGCAGCGTGGACAGTGTGTCCAGGAACACCATATATTTT.

J is TRBJ2-1 and V is TRBV7-2; D is possibly TRBD2 (5 bases). The CDR3 is 14 residues long. Germline V gives CDR1 SGHTA, CDR2 FQGNSA. The V gene lost 3 bases and the J gene lost 3 bases, with 9 bases spanning the gap. The CDR3 nucleotides read TGTGCCAGCAGCTTCTCCCGGGACTACAATGAGCAGTTCTTC. Translation: CASSFSRDYNEQFF.

J is TRBJ2-2 and V is TRBV6-1, with D tentatively TRBD1 (5 bases). CDR1 is MNHNS, CDR2 SASEGT, per germline. The CDR3 loop spans 13 amino acids. The ends were cut back, 6 bases at V and 3 bases at J, with 8 bases in the middle. The CDR3 reads CASSAGHTGELFF. CDR3 nucleotide sequence: TGTGCCAGCAGCGCAGGGCACACCGGGGAGCTGTTTTTT.

J is TRBJ2-3 and V is TRBV7-3; D is ambiguous. The CDR3 loop spans 14 amino acids. Germline CDR1 reads SGHTA; CDR2 reads FQGTGA. V shed 2 bases and J shed 2 bases, with 8 bases lying between them. The CDR3 DNA follows: TGTGCCAGCAGCTTAGCCAGATTCACAGATACGCAGTATTTT. Translation: CASSLARFTDTQYF.

This chain connects TRBV7-2 to TRBJ1-5; D is possibly TRBD1 (6 bases). The CDR3 length is 16 residues. Germline V CDR1 and CDR2: SGHTA, FQGNSA. V was cut by 5 bases and J by 10 bases, with 24 bases left in between. The CDR3 DNA sequence: TGTGCCAGCAGCCAGTGGACAGTTGGGGGGGCGGGTCCCCAGCATTTT. It is translated as CASSQWTVGGAGPQHF. Variable domain in full (rest from reference TRBV7-2 and TRBJ1-5): GAGVSQSPSNKVTEKGKDVELRCDPISGHTALYWYRQSLGQGLEFLIYFQGNSAPDKSGLPSDRFSAERTGGSVSTLTIQRTQQEDSAVYLCASSQWTVGGAGPQHFGDGTRLSIL.

The CDR3 sequence is CASGGQGISPLHF. In DNA form, the CDR3 reads TGTGCCAGTGGAGGACAGGGTATATCACCCCTCCACTTT. This sequence joins TRBV6-5 and TRBJ1-6; 8 bases line up with TRBD1. Per the germline V gene, CDR1 is MNHEY and CDR2 is SVGAGI. The V segment lost 9 bases and the J segment 10 bases; nucleotides outside the gene matches: 8. The CDR3 has 13 residues.

CDR3 sequence reads: CASSPGTGPSPLHF. The CDR3 bases are TGTGCCAGCAGCCCAGGGACAGGACCTTCACCCCTCCACTTT. The rearrangement joins TRBV11-2 to TRBJ1-6; 8 nucleotides match TRBD1. The germline CDR1 and CDR2 sequences are SGHAT and FQNNGV. There are 14 residues in the CDR3. Unmatched junction bases numbered 6, after V lost 5 bases and J lost 9 bases.

The rearrangement joins TRBV14 to TRBJ2-3; 10 bases map to TRBD1. The V and J ends lost 5 bases and 2 bases, in that order; junction bases with no gene match: 13. This CDR3 contains 18 residues. The germline gives CDR1 SGHDN, CDR2 FVKESK. The CDR3: CASSYLGPGQGITDTQYF. CDR3 in DNA: TGTGCCAGCAGCTACCTCGGACCGGGACAGGGGATCACAGATACGCAGTATTTT.

This clone was seen just once. The chain combines TRBV5-1 with TRBJ2-6; D perhaps matches TRBD2 (6 bases). V shed 1 base and J shed 0 bases, with 11 bases lying between them. The CDR3 loop spans 17 amino acids. The germline gives CDR1 SGHRS, CDR2 YFSETQ. CDR3 sequence reads: CASSLYGGGSGANVLTF. The CDR3, as DNA: TGCGCCAGCAGCTTGTACGGGGGAGGCTCTGGGGCCAACGTCCTGACTTTC.

The chain combines TRBV5-1 with TRBJ1-5; D is unclear. This CDR3 is built from 11 residues. The germline V gene has CDR1 SGHRS and CDR2 YFSETQ. V lost 4 bases to trimming and J lost 9 bases, with 8 bases between them. CDR3 DNA: TGCGCCAGCAGCCCCTCGCCGCCCCAGCATTTT. Translation: CASSPSPPQHF.

The chain couples TRBV18 to TRBJ2-3, with 8 bases lining up with TRBD2. There are 14 residues in the CDR3. V trimming: 3 bases; J trimming: 5 bases; junction bases outside the gene matches: 4. From germline, CDR1 is KGHSH and CDR2 LQKENI. The CDR3 spells CASSPIAGKDTQYF. CDR3 sequence (DNA): TGTGCCAGCTCACCCATAGCGGGGAAAGATACGCAGTATTTT.

J is TRBJ1-2 and V is TRBV23-1; D might be TRBD1 (6 bases). TRBV23-1 is flagged as an ORF with uncertain function. V lost 7 bases, J lost 0 bases, and 24 bases lay in between. There are 18 residues in the CDR3. The CDR3 loop reads CASTPQRGEIEANYGYTF. Here the CDR3 DNA reads TGCGCCAGCACCCCCCAGAGGGGGGAAATAGAAGCTAACTATGGCTACACCTTC.

The chain combines TRBV14 with TRBJ1-6; a weak D match, TRBD1 (5 bases). The CDR3 totals 15 residues. Trimming left V 0 bases short and J 9 bases short, with 12 bases between. Germline V gene lookup returns CDR1 SGHDN and CDR2 FVKESK. The CDR3 reads CASSQDRRGRSPLHF. The DNA of the CDR3 is TGTGCCAGCAGCCAAGATAGGCGGGGCCGTTCACCCCTCCACTTT.

The rearrangement links TRBV29-1 to TRBJ2-3; weak D call: TRBD1 (6 bases). CDR1 is SQVTM, CDR2 ANQGSEA, per germline. V was trimmed by 4 bases and J by 4 bases, leaving 12 bases between them. This CDR3 spans 13 amino acids. Written as DNA, the CDR3 is TGCAGCGTTGGGCAGGGGCGCGCAGATACGCAGTATTTT. Its translation: CSVGQGRADTQYF.

This clone was observed a few times. The chain couples TRBV6-5 to TRBJ1-6; D is undetermined. Deletions cut 5 bases from V and 9 bases from J, with 14 bases between. The CDR3 is 14 residues long. Germline V gene data show CDR1 as MNHEY and CDR2 as SVGAGI. CDR3 coding DNA: TGTGCCAGCAGTACCGGGCCTTTGGGTTCACCCCTCCACTTT. Its protein product is CASSTGPLGSPLHF.

V and J are TRBV7-8 and TRBJ1-1; tentative D call: TRBD1 (5 bases). Germline CDR1 is SGHVS and CDR2 is FQNEAQ. Trimming shortened V by 0 bases and J by 1 base, and 9 bases separated the two germline ends. The CDR3 sequence is 15 residues long. CDR3 sequence (DNA): TGTGCCAGCAGCTTAGCTTCCGGGGCGAACACTGAAGCTTTCTTT. Protein product: CASSLASGANTEAFF.

CDR3 DNA sequence: TGTGCCAGCAGCTTGGAGGGGGGAGAGACCCAGTACTTC. This gives the protein CASSLEGGETQYF. The chain links TRBV5-4 to TRBJ2-5, with D possibly being TRBD1 or TRBD2 (6 bases each). The CDR3 is 13 amino acids. Germline V gene data show CDR1 as SGHNT and CDR2 as YYREEE (reference sequence). Trimming removed 0 bases from V and 4 bases from J, with 7 bases in between.

The chain has TRBV2 and TRBJ2-3; 12 nucleotides agree with TRBD2. CDR1 and CDR2 from the germline V gene are SNHLY and FYNNEI. This CDR3 is built from 15 residues. V shed 5 bases and J 2 bases; nucleotides not matched to a gene: 2. In DNA, the CDR3 is TGTGCCAGCAGTCTAGCGGGGGGGACCACAGATACGCAGTATTTT. Translating gives CASSLAGGTTDTQYF.

The chain couples TRBV29-1 to TRBJ2-6; D unclear. There are 12 residues in the CDR3. The germline gives CDR1 SQVTM, CDR2 ANQGSEA. The V end lost 7 bases, the J end lost 2 bases, and 6 bases lay between the germline ends. This CDR3 is CSAEAGANVLTF. DNA of the CDR3: TGCAGCGCAGAAGCTGGGGCCAACGTCCTGACTTTC.

The V gene is TRBV30, the J gene TRBJ2-1, with D possibly TRBD2 on 6 matching bases. Germline assignment: CDR1 GTSNPN and CDR2 SVGIG (reference sequence). Trimming stripped 8 bases from V and 12 bases from J, with 14 bases between. The CDR3 totals 10 residues. In nucleotides, the CDR3 is TGTGCCAACGGGGGAACACGGCAGTTCTTC. Amino acid sequence: CANGGTRQFF.

V is TRBV6-5 and J is TRBJ2-1; TRBD2 aligns across 9 bases. CDR1 and CDR2 from the germline V gene are MNHEY and SVGAGI. V was pared by 4 bases and J by 4 bases, with 5 bases of the junction left unmatched. The CDR3 sequence is 15 residues long. CDR3 sequence (DNA): TGTGCCAGCAGTTCAGGAGCGGGGGGATACAATGAGCAGTTCTTC. Amino acids: CASSSGAGGYNEQFF.

CDR3 in amino acids: CASSPPLRTDTQYF. The CDR3 DNA follows: TGTGCCAGCAGCCCCCCCCTCCGCACAGATACGCAGTATTTT. The chain recombines TRBV7-2 with TRBJ2-3; no firm D call. Trimming stripped 5 bases from V and 1 base from J, with 10 bases between. Germline V CDR1 and CDR2: SGHTA, FQGNSA. CDR3 length equals 14 residues. The variable domain in full, with the rest retrieved from reference TRBV7-2 and TRBJ2-3, is GAGVSQSPSNKVTEKGKDVELRCDPISGHTALYWYRQSLGQGLEFLIYFQGNSAPDKSGLPSDRFSAERTGGSVSTLTIQRTQQEDSAVYLCASSPPLRTDTQYFGPGTRLTVL.

V usage is TRBV5-6 and J usage is TRBJ1-2, with D hard to call. The V and J ends lost 1 base and 7 bases respectively, with 11 bases between them. The CDR3 extends over 13 amino acids. Germline CDR1 SGHDT, CDR2 YYEEEE. CDR3 DNA: TGTGCCAGCAGCTTGAAGGTATACTCTGGCTACACCTTC. Amino acid sequence: CASSLKVYSGYTF.

The gene calls are TRBV11-2 and TRBJ2-7; a weak D match, TRBD2 (6 bases). V dropped 4 bases and J dropped 4 bases, with 14 bases sitting between them. CDR1 is SGHAT and CDR2 is FQNNGV in the germline V gene. The length of the CDR3 is 14 residues. Written as DNA, the CDR3 is TGTGCCAGCAGCTCCAAACTAGCCTCATACGAGCAGTACTTC. As protein: CASSSKLASYEQYF. Complete variable domain (other parts from reference TRBV11-2 and TRBJ2-7): EAGVAQSPRYKIIEKRQSVAFWCNPISGHATLYWYQQILGQGPKLLIQFQNNGVVDDSQLPKDRFSAERLKGVDSTLKIQPAKLEDSAVYLCASSSKLASYEQYFGPGTRLTVT.